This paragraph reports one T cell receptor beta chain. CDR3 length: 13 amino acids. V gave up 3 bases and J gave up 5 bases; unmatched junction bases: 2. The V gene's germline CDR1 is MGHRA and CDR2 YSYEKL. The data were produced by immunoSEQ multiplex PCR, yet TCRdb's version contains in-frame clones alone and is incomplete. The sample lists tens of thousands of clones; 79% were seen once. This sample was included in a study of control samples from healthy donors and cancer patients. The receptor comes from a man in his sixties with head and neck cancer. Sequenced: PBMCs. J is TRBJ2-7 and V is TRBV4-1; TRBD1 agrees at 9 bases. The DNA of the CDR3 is TGCGCCAGCAGCCATAGGACAGGGGACGAGCAGTACTTC. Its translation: CASSHRTGDEQYF.